Listed below are T cell receptor beta chains from one sample, sequenced in a study of blood T cell repertoires in COVID-19. Assay used: immunoSEQ multiplex PCR; TCRdb lists only in-frame clones, some missing. This table holds 150,000 to 200,000 clones, 83% found once. Sequencing was performed on peripheral blood. The receptors here all came from a middle-aged woman with acute or convalescent COVID-19. CDR3s include the opening cysteine and the closing phenylalanine or tryptophan. The order of the fields is clone size, J gene, D gene, V gene, CDR3 protein, CDR3 DNA. A D gene is named only where the DNA matches it firmly. Rows may omit the clone size; those that give it use once, few, many or a size class.

NA,TRBJ2-5,TRBD2,TRBV3-1/TRBV3-2,CASSRGAGGLETQYF,TGTGCCAGCAGCCGGGGAGCGGGGGGCCTAGAGACCCAGTACTTC
once,TRBJ2-7,TRBD1,TRBV7-8,CASRGQGPVGQYF,TGTGCCAGCAGGGGACAGGGGCCCGTTGGGCAGTACTTC
few,TRBJ1-2,NA,TRBV5-1,CASSLARESNGYTF,TGCGCCAGCAGCTTGGCGAGGGAGAGCAATGGCTACACCTTC
once,TRBJ1-2,NA,TRBV27,CASSLAGDYGYTF,TGTGCCAGCAGTCTCGCCGGTGACTATGGCTACACCTTC
NA,TRBJ2-7,TRBD2,TRBV3-1/TRBV3-2,CASSQIGLAYEQYF,TGTGCCAGCAGCCAGATAGGACTAGCCTACGAGCAGTACTTC
few,TRBJ1-2,NA,TRBV27,CASGGQQERHTF,TGTGCCAGCGGAGGACAGCAAGAAAGGCACACCTTC
NA,TRBJ2-3,TRBD1,TRBV7-3,CASSPTGTGGTDTQYF,TGTGCCAGCAGCCCTACCGGGACAGGGGGCACAGATACGCAGTATTTT
few,TRBJ1-2,NA,TRBV30,CAWSIGGWAGYTF,TGTGCCTGGAGTATCGGGGGGTGGGCTGGCTACACCTTC
once,TRBJ2-1,TRBD2,TRBV10-1,CASSVTSGSYEQFF,TGCGCCAGCAGTGTAACTAGCGGGAGCTATGAGCAGTTCTTC
NA,TRBJ1-1,NA,TRBV27,CASSLVRSAPEAFF,TGTGCCAGCAGTTTAGTCCGGAGTGCCCCTGAAGCTTTCTTT
NA,TRBJ2-5,NA,TRBV3-1/TRBV3-2,CASSLAFRESEETQYF,TGTGCCAGCAGCCTCGCATTTCGGGAATCCGAAGAGACCCAGTACTTC
NA,TRBJ2-6,NA,TRBV2,CASSDLLGAWGANVLTF,TGTGCCAGCAGTGATCTCCTGGGGGCATGGGGGGCCAACGTCCTGACTTTC
NA,TRBJ1-2,TRBD1,TRBV19,CASSTGDSKFYGYTF,TGTGCCAGTAGTACAGGGGACAGCAAGTTCTATGGCTACACCTTC
NA,TRBJ1-1,NA,TRBV30,CAWRTLKTEAFF,TGTGCCTGGAGAACCCTAAAAACTGAAGCTTTCTTT
NA,TRBJ1-5,NA,TRBV28,CASNRWGQSYSNQPQHF,TGTGCCAGCAATCGGTGGGGGCAGTCCTATAGCAATCAGCCCCAGCATTTT
NA,TRBJ2-1,TRBD2,TRBV7-2,CASSYDGTSGGDNEQFF,TGTGCCAGCAGCTACGACGGGACTAGCGGGGGGGACAATGAGCAGTTCTTC
NA,TRBJ2-7,TRBD1,TRBV19,CASSDLGQGNDEQYF,TGTGCCAGTAGCGACTTGGGACAGGGTAACGACGAGCAGTACTTC
NA,TRBJ1-1,TRBD1,TRBV3-1/TRBV3-2,CASSQRQGHTEAFF,TGTGCCAGCAGCCAAAGACAGGGACACACTGAAGCTTTCTTT
NA,TRBJ2-3,NA,TRBV5-5,CASSLAPGADTQYF,TGTGCCAGCAGCTTGGCCCCAGGGGCAGATACGCAGTATTTT
NA,TRBJ1-4,TRBD1,TRBV5-4,CASSAGQGSERKLFF,TGTGCCAGCAGCGCCGGACAGGGCAGCGAAAGAAAACTGTTTTTT
few,TRBJ1-4,TRBD1,TRBV3-1/TRBV3-2,CASSPTTGGTNEKLFF,TGTGCCAGCAGCCCTACAACAGGGGGAACTAATGAAAAACTGTTTTTT
NA,TRBJ2-3,TRBD2,TRBV3-1/TRBV3-2,CASSQDPPSGVTDTQYF,TGTGCCAGCAGCCAAGATCCCCCTAGCGGGGTCACAGATACGCAGTATTTT
NA,TRBJ1-3,TRBD1,TRBV3-1/TRBV3-2,CASSHGQASGNTIYF,TGTGCCAGCAGCCATGGACAGGCCTCTGGAAACACCATATATTTT
NA,TRBJ2-7,TRBD1,TRBV2,CASNDDRAYEQYF,TGTGCCAGCAACGACGACAGGGCCTACGAGCAGTACTTC
medium-sized,TRBJ2-7,NA,TRBV24-1,CATSFPEAYEQYF,TGTGCCACCAGTTTCCCAGAAGCCTACGAGCAGTACTTC
few,TRBJ2-1,TRBD2,TRBV27,CASSLGSGGPYREQFF,TGTGCCAGCAGTTTAGGTAGCGGGGGGCCCTACAGGGAGCAGTTCTTC
NA,TRBJ1-2,NA,TRBV5-1,CASSLGSGPYGYTF,TGCGCCAGCAGCTTGGGGTCAGGCCCATATGGCTACACCTTC
NA,TRBJ1-6,NA,TRBV5-8,CASSLATGLGNSPLHF,TGTGCCAGCAGCTTGGCGACAGGTTTGGGCAATTCACCCCTCCACTTT
NA,TRBJ2-2,TRBD2,TRBV2,CASTPPLAGGSRTGELFF,TGTGCCAGCACCCCCCCGCTAGCGGGGGGCTCGAGGACCGGGGAGCTGTTTTTT
once,TRBJ1-1,NA,TRBV4-1,CASSQVRVRHTEAFF,TGCGCCAGCAGCCAAGTGAGGGTTCGTCACACTGAAGCTTTCTTT
NA,TRBJ2-3,TRBD2,TRBV3-1/TRBV3-2,CASSPLAGGPTDTQYF,TGTGCCAGCAGCCCCCTGGCGGGGGGCCCAACAGATACGCAGTATTTT
NA,TRBJ2-3,TRBD2,TRBV7-8,CASSIIAGATDTQYF,TGTGCCAGCAGCATCATAGCGGGAGCCACAGATACGCAGTATTTT
large,TRBJ1-2,TRBD1,TRBV24-1,CATAEGQESGGYTF,TGTGCCACCGCCGAGGGACAGGAGTCGGGGGGCTACACCTTC